This T cell receptor beta chain was retrieved from a study of blood T cells in healthy people across ages. The authors extracted at least 6 micrograms of total RNA per sample. About this clonotype: What it binds is not known.

Study-wide results and caveats: It was not known whether donors were CMV positive (a possible confounder of expanded clonotype changes). More naive CD4+ cells and higher diversity were found in long-lived than in aged donors.

The authors ran a second PCR of roughly 6 to 11 cycles using a sample-barcoded 5' primer and a J-beta primer mix. TCRdb processed the 5' RACE reads anew with MiXCR; each CDR3 protein has one entry. The sample lists about 1.4 million distinct CDR3 sequences; 59% were seen once. V was cut by 4 bases and J by 0 bases, with 20 bases left in between. CDR1 and CDR2 (germline): MGHDK, SYGVNS. The CDR3 is made up of 18 amino acids. The chain combines TRBV25-1 with TRBJ2-3; maybe TRBD1 (6 bases). The receptor's source is a man aged 18 to 29 in good health. The sample consisted of blood. CDR3 region: CASSGSGTNTRSTDTQYF. CDR3 nucleotides: TGTGCCAGCAGTGGTTCCGGGACAAATACCCGTAGCACAGATACGCAGTATTTT.